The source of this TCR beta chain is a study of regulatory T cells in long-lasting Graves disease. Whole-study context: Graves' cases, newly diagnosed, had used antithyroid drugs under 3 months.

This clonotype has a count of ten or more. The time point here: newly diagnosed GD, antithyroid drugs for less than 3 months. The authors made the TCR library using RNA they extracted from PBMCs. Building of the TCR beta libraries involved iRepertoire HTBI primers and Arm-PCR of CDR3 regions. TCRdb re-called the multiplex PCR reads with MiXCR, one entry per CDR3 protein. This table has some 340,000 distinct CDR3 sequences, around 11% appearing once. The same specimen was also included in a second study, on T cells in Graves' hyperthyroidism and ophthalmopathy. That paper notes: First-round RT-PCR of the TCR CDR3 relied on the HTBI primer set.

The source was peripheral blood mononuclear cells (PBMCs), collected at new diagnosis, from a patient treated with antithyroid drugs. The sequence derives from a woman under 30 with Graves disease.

Here the CDR3 reads CASSWDGNQPQHF. CDR3 nucleotide sequence: TGTGCCAGCAGCTGGGACGGGAATCAGCCCCAGCATTTT. This rearrangement joins TRBV7-8 to TRBJ1-5; TRBD1 might be the D (5 bases). Trimming pared 4 bases from V and 4 bases from J, leaving 8 bases between. Germline V lookup: CDR1 SGHVS, CDR2 FQNEAQ. The CDR3 consists of 13 residues.